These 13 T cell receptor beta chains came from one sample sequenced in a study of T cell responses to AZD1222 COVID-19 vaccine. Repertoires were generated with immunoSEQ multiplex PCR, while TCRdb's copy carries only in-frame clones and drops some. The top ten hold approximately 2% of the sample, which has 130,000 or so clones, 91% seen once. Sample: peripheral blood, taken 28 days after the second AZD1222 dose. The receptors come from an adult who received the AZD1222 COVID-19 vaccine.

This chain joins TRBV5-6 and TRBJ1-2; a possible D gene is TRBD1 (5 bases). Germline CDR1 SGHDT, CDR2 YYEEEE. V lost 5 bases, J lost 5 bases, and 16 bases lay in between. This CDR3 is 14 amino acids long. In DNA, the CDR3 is TGTGCCAGCAGAGAAGACAGACCCCCTTATGGCTACACCTTC. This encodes CASREDRPPYGYTF.

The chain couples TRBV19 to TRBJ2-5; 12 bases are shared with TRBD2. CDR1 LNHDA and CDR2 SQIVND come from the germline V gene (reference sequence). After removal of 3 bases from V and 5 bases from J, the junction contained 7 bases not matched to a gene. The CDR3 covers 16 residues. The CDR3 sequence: CASSIGLAGGWETQYF. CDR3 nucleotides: TGTGCCAGTAGTATCGGTCTAGCGGGAGGGTGGGAGACCCAGTACTTC.

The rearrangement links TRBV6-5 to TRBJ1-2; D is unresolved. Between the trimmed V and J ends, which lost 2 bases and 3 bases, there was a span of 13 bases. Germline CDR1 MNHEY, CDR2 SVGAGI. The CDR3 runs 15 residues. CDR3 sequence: CASSYDRVTDYGYTF. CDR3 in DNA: TGTGCCAGCAGTTACGACCGGGTGACGGACTATGGCTACACCTTC.

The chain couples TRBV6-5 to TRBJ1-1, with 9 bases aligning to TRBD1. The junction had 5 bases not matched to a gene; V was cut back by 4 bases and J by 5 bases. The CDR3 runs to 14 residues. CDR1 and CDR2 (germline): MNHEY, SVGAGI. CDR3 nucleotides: TGTGCCAGCAGTTGGGACAGGGTAGGGACTGAAGCTTTCTTT. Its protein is CASSWDRVGTEAFF.

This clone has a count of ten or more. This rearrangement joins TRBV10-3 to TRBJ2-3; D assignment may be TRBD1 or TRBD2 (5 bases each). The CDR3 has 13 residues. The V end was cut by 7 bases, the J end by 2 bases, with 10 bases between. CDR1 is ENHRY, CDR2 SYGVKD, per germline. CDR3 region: CAIKGPNTDTQYF. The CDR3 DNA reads TGTGCCATCAAGGGACCTAACACAGATACGCAGTATTTT.

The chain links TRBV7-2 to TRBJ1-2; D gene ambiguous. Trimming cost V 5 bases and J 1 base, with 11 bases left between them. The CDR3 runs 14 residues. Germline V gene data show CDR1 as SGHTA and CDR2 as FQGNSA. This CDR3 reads CASSPRHLNYGYTF. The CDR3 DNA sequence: TGTGCCAGCAGCCCGAGACACCTTAACTATGGCTACACCTTC.

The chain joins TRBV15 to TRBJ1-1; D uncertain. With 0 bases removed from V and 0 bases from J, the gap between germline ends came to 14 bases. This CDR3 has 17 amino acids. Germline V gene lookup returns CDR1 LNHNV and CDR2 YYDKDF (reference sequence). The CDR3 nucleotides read TGTGCCACCAGCAGAGATAGGGCCGCTCTCGTGAACACTGAAGCTTTCTTT. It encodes CATSRDRAALVNTEAFF.

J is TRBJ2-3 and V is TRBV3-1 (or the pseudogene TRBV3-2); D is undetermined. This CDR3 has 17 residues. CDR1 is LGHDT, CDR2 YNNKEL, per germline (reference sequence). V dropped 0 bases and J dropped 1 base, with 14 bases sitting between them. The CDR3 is CASSQDGWLGGTDTQYF. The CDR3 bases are TGTGCCAGCAGCCAAGATGGCTGGTTGGGTGGCACAGATACGCAGTATTTT.

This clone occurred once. The CDR3 sequence: CASTNLAGGYNEQFF. CDR3 bases: TGTGCCAGTACTAATCTAGCGGGGGGCTACAATGAGCAGTTCTTC. The chain employs TRBV19 and TRBJ2-1, with TRBD2 identical over 11 bases. Germline CDR1 is LNHDA and CDR2 is SQIVND (reference sequence). The CDR3 consists of 15 residues. V dropped 7 bases and J dropped 3; count of bases not matched to a gene: 5.

In DNA, the CDR3 is TGCGCCAGCAGCCTCTATGGAGCAGACTACAATGAGCAGTTCTTC. Translating it yields CASSLYGADYNEQFF. V is TRBV4-3 and J is TRBJ2-1; D is unresolved. The CDR3 loop spans 15 amino acids. Trimming shortened V by 4 bases and J by 3 bases, and 13 bases separated the two germline ends. Germline V gene sequence: CDR1 LGHNA, CDR2 YSLEER.

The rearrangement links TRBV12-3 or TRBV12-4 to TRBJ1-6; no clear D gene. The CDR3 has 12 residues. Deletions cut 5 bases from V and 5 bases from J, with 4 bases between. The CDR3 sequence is CASSLHNSPLHF. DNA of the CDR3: TGTGCCAGCAGTCTCCATAATTCACCCCTCCACTTT.

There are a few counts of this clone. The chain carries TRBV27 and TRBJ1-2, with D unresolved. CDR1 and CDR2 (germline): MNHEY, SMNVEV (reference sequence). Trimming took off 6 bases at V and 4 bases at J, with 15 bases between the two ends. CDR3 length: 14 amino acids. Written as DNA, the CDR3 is TGTGCCAGCAGGTCGTCGACGGCGAGCTATGGCTACACCTTC. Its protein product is CASRSSTASYGYTF.

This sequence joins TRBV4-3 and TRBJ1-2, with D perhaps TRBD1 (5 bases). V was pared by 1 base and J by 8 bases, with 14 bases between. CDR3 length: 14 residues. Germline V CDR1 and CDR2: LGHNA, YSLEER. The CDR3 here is CASSQVYGQGGYTF. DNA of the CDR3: TGCGCCAGCAGCCAAGTATATGGGCAGGGAGGCTACACCTTC.